One sample yielded the 21 T cell receptor beta chains listed below, sequenced in a study of T cell changes during pregnancy in multiple sclerosis. Clones were sequenced by immunoSEQ multiplex PCR, and TCRdb holds only the in-frame ones, with some missing. The sample contains 48,000 or so clones, 88% of which appear only once. The specimen was CD4+ T cells from peripheral blood mononuclear cells, collected in the second trimester of pregnancy. These TCRs come from a female donor with multiple sclerosis, enrolled in a pregnancy study.

This chain joins TRBV9 and TRBJ2-2; TRBD2 might be the D (5 bases). This CDR3 has 15 residues. The V gene lost 5 bases and the J gene lost 2 bases, with 13 bases spanning the gap. Germline V gene lookup returns CDR1 SGDLS and CDR2 YYNGEE. CDR3: CASSVSGGNTGELFF. Here the CDR3 DNA reads TGTGCCAGCAGTGTGAGCGGAGGAAACACCGGGGAGCTGTTTTTT.

The chain recombines TRBV30 with TRBJ1-1, with unresolved D. From germline, CDR1 is GTSNPN and CDR2 SVGIG (reference sequence). V lost 2 bases to trimming and J lost 5 bases, with 6 bases between them. This CDR3 spans 11 amino acids. The CDR3 DNA reads as TGTGCCTGGAGTTCTAGGACTGAAGCTTTCTTT. Translation: CAWSSRTEAFF. Using reference TRBV30 and TRBJ1-1 for the parts outside the CDR3, the full variable domain is SQTIHQWPATLVQPVGSPLSLECTVEGTSNPNLYWYRQAAGRGLQLLFYSVGIGQISSEVPQNLSASRPQDRQFILSSKKLLLSDSGFYLCAWSSRTEAFFGQGTRLTVV.

The chain links TRBV4-3 to TRBJ1-5; D perhaps matches TRBD1 (5 bases). CDR1 is LGHNA, CDR2 YSLEER, per germline. V shed 1 base and J shed 4 bases, with 5 bases lying between them. The length of the CDR3 is 13 residues. This CDR3 is CASSQGQNQPQHF. In DNA form, the CDR3 reads TGCGCCAGCAGCCAAGGACAGAATCAGCCCCAGCATTTT.

The V call is TRBV5-1, the J call TRBJ2-2, with a possible D match to TRBD1 (5 bases). Trimming left V 0 bases short and J 3 bases short, with 6 bases between. The length of the CDR3 is 14 residues. The V gene's germline CDR1 is SGHRS and CDR2 YFSETQ. Written as DNA, the CDR3 is TGCGCCAGCAGCTTGGAGGGGCACACCGGGGAGCTGTTTTTT. Amino acid sequence: CASSLEGHTGELFF.

This chain links TRBV7-3 with TRBJ2-5, with TRBD2 as a possible D gene (6 bases). The germline V gene encodes CDR1 SGHTA and CDR2 FQGTGA. V lost 1 base, J lost 6 bases, and 18 bases lay in between. The CDR3 length is 16 residues. In DNA, the CDR3 is TGTGCCAGCAGCTTAAGTTGGGCGGGGAGTGGACAGACCCAGTACTTC. Translated, it gives CASSLSWAGSGQTQYF.

The CDR3 nucleotides read TGTGCCATCAGTGATGGCGGGAGAGCTGGGGCCAACGTCCTGACTTTC. It translates to CAISDGGRAGANVLTF. The gene calls are TRBV10-3 and TRBJ2-6, with 7 bases aligning to TRBD2. V trimming: 3 bases; J trimming: 2 bases; junction bases outside the gene matches: 4. Germline V gene data show CDR1 as ENHRY and CDR2 as SYGVKD. The CDR3 spans 16 residues.

The chain recombines TRBV5-1 with TRBJ2-2; 7 nucleotides align to TRBD2. The germline gives CDR1 SGHRS, CDR2 YFSETQ. The V gene end was trimmed by 6 bases and the J gene end by 6 bases; junction bases not matched to a gene: 20. The CDR3 runs to 18 residues. CDR3 amino acids: CASTLTPSSGESSGELFF. CDR3 sequence (DNA): TGCGCCAGCACCCTGACCCCTTCTAGCGGAGAGTCTTCCGGGGAGCTGTTTTTT.

This clone appeared once. The identical CDR3 is also encoded by other nucleotide sequences in the sample. This chain links TRBV5-1 with TRBJ1-2; unclear D gene. The CDR3 sequence is 13 residues long. Germline CDR1 SGHRS, CDR2 YFSETQ. V lost 5 bases to trimming and J lost 4 bases, with 12 bases between them. This CDR3 reads CASSLEGVYGYTF. DNA for the CDR3: TGCGCCAGCAGTCTGGAGGGAGTCTATGGCTACACCTTC. The full variable domain, its missing parts supplied by reference TRBV5-1 and TRBJ1-2, is KAGVTQTPRYLIKTRGQQVTLSCSPISGHRSVSWYQQTPGQGLQFLFEYFSETQRNKGNFPGRFSGRQFSNSRSEMNVSTLELGDSALYLCASSLEGVYGYTFGSGTRLTVV.

The V call is TRBV6-5, the J call TRBJ2-5; D gene uncertain. This CDR3 contains 16 residues. Germline V gene lookup returns CDR1 MNHEY and CDR2 SVGAGI. V was shortened by 0 bases and J by 0 bases, with 11 bases between the two germline ends. The CDR3 spells CASSYSSYRYQETQYF. The DNA of the CDR3 is TGTGCCAGCAGTTACTCGAGCTACCGGTACCAAGAGACCCAGTACTTC.

J is TRBJ2-2 and V is TRBV19; 11 bases are a match to TRBD2. The trim removed 5 bases at V and 4 bases at J, leaving 6 bases unmatched. CDR1 is LNHDA and CDR2 is SQIVND in the germline V gene (reference sequence). This CDR3 is 16 amino acids long. In DNA form, the CDR3 reads TGTGCCAGTAGTTCGGGACTAGCGGCCTTCACCGGGGAGCTGTTTTTT. Amino acids: CASSSGLAAFTGELFF.

The CDR3: CASSSASGHTGELFF. CDR3 DNA: TGTGCCAGCAGTTCGGCTAGCGGGCATACCGGGGAGCTGTTTTTT. V usage is TRBV28 and J usage is TRBJ2-2; 8 nucleotides agree with TRBD2. The CDR3 sequence is 15 residues long. Losses at the gene ends were 4 bases for V and 5 bases for J; bases not matched to a gene: 6. In germline, CDR1 is MDHEN, CDR2 SYDVKM.

V usage is TRBV4-2 and J usage is TRBJ2-1; D is possibly TRBD1 (5 bases). This CDR3 has 13 residues. Per germline, CDR1 LGHNA and CDR2 YNFKEQ. Trimming shortened V by 7 bases and J by 6 bases, and 13 bases separated the two germline ends. CDR3 amino acids: CASISNQGNEQFF. The CDR3 DNA is TGTGCCAGCATCAGTAACCAGGGCAATGAGCAGTTCTTC.

The V gene is TRBV2, the J gene TRBJ2-1; perhaps TRBD2 as D (5 bases). CDR3 size: 13 residues. Looked up from germline, CDR1 is SNHLY and CDR2 is FYNNEI. The ends were cut back, 5 bases at V and 6 bases at J, with 11 bases in the middle. This CDR3 reads CASSPERVNEQFF. CDR3 coding DNA: TGTGCCAGCAGTCCCGAGAGGGTCAATGAGCAGTTCTTC.

J is TRBJ1-1 and V is TRBV7-9; TRBD1 matches at 7 bases. With V trimmed by 5 bases and J by 4 bases, 7 bases remained unmatched. Germline loops: CDR1 SEHNR, CDR2 FQNEAQ (reference sequence). The length of the CDR3 is 14 residues. In DNA, the CDR3 is TGTGCCAGCAGCAGACAGGGAAGGCTCACTGAAGCTTTCTTT. Its protein is CASSRQGRLTEAFF.

V and J are TRBV9 and TRBJ2-7, with 7 bases aligning to TRBD1. CDR1 is SGDLS and CDR2 is YYNGEE in the germline V gene. The junction had 3 bases not matched to a gene; V was cut back by 3 bases and J by 0 bases. CDR3 length: 14 residues. The DNA for the CDR3 is TGTGCCAGCAGCGCACAGGGGTTCTCCTACGAGCAGTACTTC. This codes for CASSAQGFSYEQYF.

This chain joins TRBV18 and TRBJ2-7, with 8 bases lining up with TRBD2. CDR1 KGHSH and CDR2 LQKENI come from the germline V gene. The V and J ends lost 3 bases and 2 bases, in that order; junction bases with no gene match: 9. The CDR3 consists of 16 residues. Here the CDR3 DNA reads TGTGCCAGCTCACCCCGACTAGCGTCCAATACCTACGAGCAGTACTTC. Translation: CASSPRLASNTYEQYF. Using reference TRBV18 and TRBJ2-7 for the parts outside the CDR3, the full variable domain is NAGVMQNPRHLVRRRGQEARLRCSPMKGHSHVYWYRQLPEEGLKFMVYLQKENIIDESGMPKERFSAEFPKEGPSILRIQQVVRGDSAAYFCASSPRLASNTYEQYFGPGTRLTVT.

This clone has just one count. The chain has TRBV2 and TRBJ2-7; 11 bases line up with TRBD1. The CDR3 is 15 amino acids. Germline assignment: CDR1 SNHLY and CDR2 FYNNEI. With 2 bases clipped from V and 2 bases from J, the junction kept 2 bases outside the gene matches. CDR3 sequence reads: CASSEPGQGAYEQYF. As DNA, the CDR3 is TGTGCCAGCAGTGAACCGGGACAGGGGGCCTACGAGCAGTACTTC. Full variable domain (remainder filled in from reference TRBV2 and TRBJ2-7): EPEVTQTPSHQVTQMGQEVILRCVPISNHLYFYWYRQILGQKVEFLVSFYNNEISEKSEIFDDQFSVERPDGSNFTLKIRSTKLEDSAMYFCASSEPGQGAYEQYFGPGTRLTVT.

This clone has only a few counts. The chain couples TRBV5-1 to TRBJ1-1; 7 positions agree with TRBD1. Germline V gene data show CDR1 as SGHRS and CDR2 as YFSETQ. After removal of 6 bases from V and 5 bases from J, the junction contained 7 bases not matched to a gene. CDR3 length: 13 amino acids. The DNA for the CDR3 is TGCGCCAGCATGTTGCCAGGGGGTACTGAAGCTTTCTTT. This codes for CASMLPGGTEAFF.

This clone appeared a single time. The V gene is TRBV21-1, the J gene TRBJ2-1; no check of the table's D call, TRBD2, against the DNA was made. TRBV21-1 is designated a pseudogene. The length of the CDR3 is 17 residues. CDR3 sequence reads: CASPRLAGGCTYNEQFF. CDR3 DNA sequence: TGTGCCAGCCCTCGACTAGCGGGAGGGTGCACCTACAATGAGCAGTTCTTC.

This clone was seen only a few times. Written as DNA, the CDR3 is TGTGCCAGCAGGGACAGCGCAGATCAGCCCCAGCATTTT. This sequence encodes CASRDSADQPQHF. The J gene is TRBJ1-5, the V gene TRBV7-9, with a possible D match to TRBD1 (6 bases). CDR3 length equals 13 residues. Germline V gene data show CDR1 as SEHNR and CDR2 as FQNEAQ (reference sequence). V lost 6 bases to trimming and J lost 5 bases, with 11 bases between them.

V gene TRBV5-1 combines with J gene TRBJ2-5; weak D call: TRBD2 (6 bases). The end of the DNA is better explained by TRBJ2-7, so the J call may be wrong. CDR3 size: 14 residues. Germline V gives CDR1 SGHRS, CDR2 YFSETQ. The CDR3 spells CASSGGTVKYEQYF. CDR3 in DNA: TGCGCCAGCAGCGGCGGGACGGTGAAGTACGAGCAGTACTTC.